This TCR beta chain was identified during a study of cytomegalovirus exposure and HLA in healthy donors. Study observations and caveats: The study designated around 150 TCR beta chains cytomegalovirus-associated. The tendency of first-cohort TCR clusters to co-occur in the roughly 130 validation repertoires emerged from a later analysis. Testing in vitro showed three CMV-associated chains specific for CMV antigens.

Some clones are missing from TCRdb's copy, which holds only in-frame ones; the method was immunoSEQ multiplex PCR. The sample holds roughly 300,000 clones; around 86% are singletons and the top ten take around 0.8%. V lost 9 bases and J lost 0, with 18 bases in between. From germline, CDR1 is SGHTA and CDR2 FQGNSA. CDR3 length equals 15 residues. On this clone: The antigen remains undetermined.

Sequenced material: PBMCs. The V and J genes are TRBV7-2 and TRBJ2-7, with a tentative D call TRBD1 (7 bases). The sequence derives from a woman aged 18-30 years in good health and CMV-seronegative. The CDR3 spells CARCGRTGYSYEQYF. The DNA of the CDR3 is TGTGCCAGATGTGGGAGGACAGGATACTCCTACGAGCAGTACTTC.